The clone carrying this TCR beta chain was observed at least ten times. TCRdb reprocessed the RACE reads with MiXCR, giving one entry per CDR3 protein. The sample contains fewer than 50,000 distinct CDR3 sequences, 6.5% to 8% of which appear only once. Time point reported: pre-sensitization, week 0. The treatment was: therapeutic diphenylcyclopropenone sensitization with weekly scalp DPC. CDR1 is MNHEY, CDR2 SMNVEV, per germline (reference sequence). With 3 bases removed from V and 5 bases from J, the gap between germline ends came to 8 bases. This CDR3 is 14 amino acids long. The data were taken from a study of human T cells and chemical hapten exposure.

The sample consisted of whole blood, taken in connection with sensitization to the hapten diphenylcyclopropenone (DPC). The sequence came from a woman in her forties or fifties with alopecia areata. Some clones in this sample may be carry-over from other donors' samples. The chain employs TRBV27 and TRBJ1-6; D gene ambiguous. The CDR3 nucleotides are TGTGCCAGCAGTTTCGGACGTGATAATTCACCCCTCCACTTT. It is translated as CASSFGRDNSPLHF.